This is a list of T cell receptor beta chains from one sample in a study of blood T cells in healthy people across ages. TCRdb called the 5' RACE reads again in MiXCR, with one record for every CDR3 protein. The table has about 730,000 distinct CDR3 sequences, around 40% seen once. The sequencing input was blood. These receptors originate from an older woman in good health. Each CDR3 is given with its conserved first and last residue. D genes are given only for firm matches. Clone size is given for some rows only: seen once, a few or many times, or a class if the clone is expanded.

clone_size: .
d_call: .
j_call: TRBJ1-2
v_call: TRBV6-5
cdr3_aa: CAAVGREGYTF
cdr3_nt: TGTGCAGCGGTGGGAAGGGAGGGCTACACCTTC

clone_size: many
d_call: TRBD2
j_call: TRBJ2-1
v_call: TRBV12-3/TRBV12-4
cdr3_aa: CASSLGLTSGGRSYNEQFF
cdr3_nt: TGTGCCAGCAGTTTAGGTCTGACTAGCGGGGGCCGATCCTACAATGAGCAGTTCTTC

clone_size: many
d_call: .
j_call: TRBJ2-1
v_call: TRBV7-2
cdr3_aa: CASSRYEDYNEQFF
cdr3_nt: TGTGCCAGCAGCCGATACGAGGACTACAATGAGCAGTTCTTC

clone_size: .
d_call: .
j_call: TRBJ2-3
v_call: TRBV5-5
cdr3_aa: CASSLNPDTQYF
cdr3_nt: TGTGCCAGCAGCCTTAATCCAGATACGCAGTATTTT

clone_size: .
d_call: TRBD2
j_call: TRBJ2-1
v_call: TRBV28
cdr3_aa: CASSLNGRNEQFF
cdr3_nt: TGTGCCAGCAGTTTGAACGGGAGGAATGAGCAGTTCTTC

clone_size: few
d_call: TRBD2
j_call: TRBJ2-1
v_call: TRBV11-3
cdr3_aa: CASSFSGETYNEQFF
cdr3_nt: TGTGCCAGCAGCTTTAGCGGGGAAACCTACAATGAGCAGTTCTTC

clone_size: .
d_call: .
j_call: TRBJ2-5
v_call: TRBV5-5
cdr3_aa: CASSLLPGLLQETQYF
cdr3_nt: TGTGCCAGCAGCCTACTCCCGGGACTCCTTCAAGAGACCCAGTACTTC

clone_size: many
d_call: .
j_call: TRBJ2-1
v_call: TRBV20-1
cdr3_aa: CSAFGTYNEQFF
cdr3_nt: TGCAGTGCCTTCGGGACTTACAATGAGCAGTTCTTC

clone_size: .
d_call: TRBD1
j_call: TRBJ2-7
v_call: TRBV12-5
cdr3_aa: CASALPSGQVYEQYF
cdr3_nt: TGTGCTAGTGCTTTACCATCGGGACAGGTCTACGAGCAGTACTTC

clone_size: few
d_call: TRBD2
j_call: TRBJ2-2
v_call: TRBV28
cdr3_aa: CASGLATPNTGELFF
cdr3_nt: TGTGCCAGCGGACTAGCAACCCCGAACACCGGGGAGCTGTTTTTT

clone_size: .
d_call: .
j_call: TRBJ1-6
v_call: TRBV11-2
cdr3_aa: CASSLERNEPLHF
cdr3_nt: TGTGCCAGCAGCTTAGAAAGAAATGAACCCCTCCACTTT

clone_size: .
d_call: .
j_call: TRBJ1-5
v_call: TRBV5-5
cdr3_aa: CASSLATGNQPQHF
cdr3_nt: TGTGCCAGCAGCTTGGCGACAGGTAATCAGCCCCAGCATTTT

clone_size: .
d_call: TRBD1
j_call: TRBJ1-2
v_call: TRBV6-2/TRBV6-3
cdr3_aa: CASSRGQDLLGYGYTF
cdr3_nt: TGTGCCAGCAGTCGCGGACAGGATCTCCTAGGCTATGGCTACACCTTC

clone_size: .
d_call: .
j_call: TRBJ2-4
v_call: TRBV18
cdr3_aa: CASSPPPGVAKNIQYF
cdr3_nt: TGTGCCAGCTCACCACCCCCAGGGGTAGCCAAAAACATTCAGTACTTC

clone_size: .
d_call: TRBD1
j_call: TRBJ2-7
v_call: TRBV13
cdr3_aa: CASSPTGQETQIINNEQYF
cdr3_nt: TGTGCCAGCAGCCCCACGGGACAGGAGACGCAAATTATAAACAATGAGCAGTACTTC

clone_size: few
d_call: TRBD1
j_call: TRBJ2-5
v_call: TRBV5-1
cdr3_aa: CASSLVGQEETQYF
cdr3_nt: TGCGCCAGCAGCTTGGTCGGACAGGAAGAGACCCAGTACTTC

clone_size: .
d_call: TRBD1
j_call: TRBJ2-1
v_call: TRBV30
cdr3_aa: CAWSGQGLGNEQFF
cdr3_nt: TGTGCCTGGAGTGGACAGGGATTGGGGAATGAGCAGTTCTTC

clone_size: few
d_call: .
j_call: TRBJ2-7
v_call: TRBV7-2
cdr3_aa: CASSPSLGYEQYF
cdr3_nt: TGTGCCAGCAGCCCCTCCCTCGGCTACGAGCAGTACTTC

clone_size: .
d_call: .
j_call: TRBJ2-1
v_call: TRBV5-6
cdr3_aa: CASSLGSGGSEQFF
cdr3_nt: TGTGCCAGCAGCTTGGGGTCTGGCGGCAGTGAGCAGTTCTTC

clone_size: .
d_call: .
j_call: TRBJ2-3
v_call: TRBV4-1
cdr3_aa: CASSQDLSARFTDTQYF
cdr3_nt: TGCGCCAGCAGCCAAGATTTATCGGCCAGGTTCACAGATACGCAGTATTTT

clone_size: few
d_call: .
j_call: TRBJ2-2
v_call: TRBV12-3/TRBV12-4
cdr3_aa: CASSLRAGLANTGELFF
cdr3_nt: TGTGCCAGCAGTTTACGAGCGGGCCTCGCGAACACCGGGGAGCTGTTTTTT

clone_size: few
d_call: .
j_call: TRBJ2-1
v_call: TRBV3-1
cdr3_aa: CASSHSGSYNEQFF
cdr3_nt: TGTGCCAGCAGCCATAGCGGCTCCTACAATGAGCAGTTCTTC